The 26 T cell receptor beta chains below come from one sample, sequenced in a study of post-analysis software for immune sequencing data. Carried by the TCR beta cDNA libraries were unique molecular identifiers. TCRdb fed the PCR reads into MiXCR, producing one record per CDR3 protein. The sample yields hundreds of thousands of distinct CDR3 sequences, roughly 27% seen once. No antigens are known for them. Findings and limits, study-wide: In patients, five or six TRBV segments were more frequent than in controls, with TRBV5-6, TRBV5-1 and TRBV20-1 among them.

Sequencing used blood. Receptors originate from a girl under 18 with multiple sclerosis.

This clonotype was counted between two and nine times. J is TRBJ2-1 and V is TRBV29-1; D is ambiguous. Germline lookup yields CDR1 SQVTM and CDR2 ANQGSEA. Trimming removed 6 bases at V and 7 bases at J, with 16 bases between. The CDR3 spans 13 residues. CDR3 protein: CSVNRLHPNEQFF. DNA of the CDR3: TGCAGCGTCAACCGACTCCATCCTAATGAGCAGTTCTTC.

This CDR3 is CASSFWRGGRETQYF. The CDR3 DNA sequence: TGTGCCAGCAGTTTCTGGCGGGGGGGCCGGGAGACCCAGTACTTC. This chain joins TRBV27 and TRBJ2-5; 9 bases match TRBD2. Germline V gives CDR1 MNHEY, CDR2 SMNVEV (reference sequence). The V gene end was trimmed by 3 bases and the J gene end by 5 bases; junction bases not matched to a gene: 7. The CDR3 has 15 amino acids.

This clonotype was counted at least ten times. The chain joins TRBV25-1 to TRBJ2-6; no clear D gene. Trimming removed 4 bases from V and 3 bases from J, with 10 bases in between. The CDR3 is 15 residues long. Germline CDR1 MGHDK, CDR2 SYGVNS. In DNA, the CDR3 is TGTGCCAGCAGTGCCCCCGGCCTTGGGGCCAACGTCCTGACTTTC. Translated: CASSAPGLGANVLTF. The complete variable domain, with remaining parts taken from reference TRBV25-1 and TRBJ2-6, reads EADIYQTPRYLVIGTGKKITLECSQTMGHDKMYWYQQDPGMELHLIHYSYGVNSTEKGDLSSESTVSRIRTEHFPLTLESARPSHTSQYLCASSAPGLGANVLTFGAGSRLTVL.

The gene calls are TRBV6-5 and TRBJ2-1, with a tentative D call TRBD2 (6 bases). The CDR3 is 15 amino acids. V was clipped by 6 bases and J by 4 bases, with 16 bases between them. Germline V gene sequence: CDR1 MNHEY, CDR2 SVGAGI. CDR3 amino acids: CASSRRDSTYNEQFF. The CDR3 coding sequence is TGTGCCAGCAGCCGCCGGGACTCCACATACAATGAGCAGTTCTTC.

This chain connects TRBV20-1 to TRBJ2-2; 7 bases align to TRBD1. V gave up 2 bases and J gave up 5 bases; unmatched junction bases: 11. CDR3 size: 16 residues. CDR1 and CDR2 (germline): DFQATT, SNEGSKA (reference sequence). This CDR3 is CSARSDRLSGTGELFF. The CDR3 bases are TGCAGTGCTAGATCGGACAGGCTGTCGGGGACCGGGGAGCTGTTTTTT.

This clonotype came up a few times. The chain has TRBV20-1 and TRBJ2-3; 11 nucleotides align to TRBD2. This CDR3 comprises 15 residues. The V gene's germline CDR1 is DFQATT and CDR2 SNEGSKA (reference sequence). V trimming: 5 bases; J trimming: 3 bases; junction bases outside the gene matches: 7. CDR3 region: CSAGGPSGGTDTQYF. As DNA, the CDR3 is TGCAGTGCTGGGGGGCCTAGCGGGGGGACAGATACGCAGTATTTT.

CDR3 coding DNA: TGCAGTGCTGGACCAGACAACCAGCCCCAGCATTTT. Amino acid sequence: CSAGPDNQPQHF. The chain links TRBV20-1 to TRBJ1-5, with no clear D. The CDR3 loop spans 12 amino acids. V lost 5 bases, J lost 7 bases, and 12 bases lay in between. Germline assignment: CDR1 DFQATT and CDR2 SNEGSKA (reference sequence).

This clonotype was observed a few times. This sequence joins TRBV4-3 and TRBJ2-4; D is perhaps TRBD1 (8 bases). This CDR3 is 15 amino acids long. Per germline, CDR1 LGHNA and CDR2 YSLEER. Trimming removed 3 bases at V and 7 bases at J, with 16 bases between. CDR3 sequence reads: CASSQMTGEGNIQYF. DNA for the CDR3: TGCGCCAGCAGCCAGATGACAGGGGAGGGTAACATTCAGTACTTC.

V usage is TRBV3-1 and J usage is TRBJ2-5; 7 bases match TRBD2. There are 15 residues in the CDR3. Germline CDR1 reads LGHDT; CDR2 reads YNNKEL (reference sequence). The J segment lost 6 bases and the V segment lost 1 base, leaving 8 bases of the junction unmatched. CDR3 nucleotides: TGTGCCAGCAGCCAAGGGACTAGTAGTTTTAAGACCCAGTACTTC. Translated: CASSQGTSSFKTQYF.

CDR3 protein: CASSRAPGTFGYTF. CDR3 in DNA: TGTGCCAGCTCGAGGGCCCCAGGGACGTTTGGCTACACCTTC. The V and J genes are TRBV12-3 or TRBV12-4 and TRBJ1-2; D perhaps matches TRBD1 (5 bases). V dropped 8 bases and J dropped 7 bases, with 20 bases sitting between them. The CDR3 loop spans 14 amino acids.

The chain is built from TRBV6-5 and TRBJ1-2; 7 bases map to TRBD1. V lost 4 bases, J lost 0 bases, and 8 bases stayed unmatched. Germline loops: CDR1 MNHEY, CDR2 SVGAGI. The CDR3 is 16 amino acids. CDR3 DNA sequence: TGTGCCAGCAGTTTACAGGGGCGCCGACCTAACTATGGCTACACCTTC. This codes for CASSLQGRRPNYGYTF.

This clonotype was counted a single time. The rearrangement joins TRBV7-2 to TRBJ2-7; a weak D match, TRBD1 (7 bases). V gave up 3 bases and J gave up 1 base, with 19 bases separating them. There are 17 residues in the CDR3. Germline values: CDR1 SGHTA, CDR2 FQGNSA. The CDR3 nucleotides read TGTGCCAGCAGCTTCCTTTCCGCGGGGACAGAGTCCTACGAGCAGTACTTC. It specifies CASSFLSAGTESYEQYF. The whole variable domain, filled in from reference TRBV7-2 and TRBJ2-7, reads GAGVSQSPSNKVTEKGKDVELRCDPISGHTALYWYRQSLGQGLEFLIYFQGNSAPDKSGLPSDRFSAERTGGSVSTLTIQRTQQEDSAVYLCASSFLSAGTESYEQYFGPGTRLTVT.

This clonotype was counted many times. The rearrangement joins TRBV7-2 to TRBJ2-4; 12 bases are a match to TRBD2. J gave up 12 bases and V 1 base, and 10 bases lay outside the gene matches. CDR1 is SGHTA, CDR2 FQGNSA, per germline. This CDR3 is built from 16 residues. The CDR3 loop reads CASSLGSSGGGPGQYF. The CDR3 nucleotides are TGTGCCAGCAGCTTAGGGTCTAGCGGGGGGGGACCGGGTCAGTACTTC.

This clonotype was detected once. The junction departs from germline at one end; a sequencing error may be responsible. The V call is TRBV3-1, the J call TRBJ2-7; no reliable D call. CDR1 LGHDT and CDR2 YNNKEL come from the germline V gene (reference sequence). The CDR3 length is 14 residues. CDR3 sequence (DNA): TGTGCCGGCAGCCAAGCTCTGTTAAACTACGAGCAGTACTTC. Translated, it gives CAGSQALLNYEQYF.

This clonotype was counted only a few times. V gene TRBV5-4 combines with J gene TRBJ1-2; D not resolved. This CDR3 spans 12 amino acids. Germline V gives CDR1 SGHNT, CDR2 YYREEE (reference sequence). V was shortened by 0 bases and J by 8 bases, with 8 bases between the two germline ends. The CDR3 protein is CASSLASWGYTF. DNA for the CDR3: TGTGCCAGCAGCTTGGCTTCGTGGGGCTACACCTTC.

The chain joins TRBV7-2 to TRBJ1-5; the match to TRBD1 covers 8 bases. V lost 4 bases, J lost 4 bases, and 3 bases stayed unmatched. CDR1 is SGHTA, CDR2 FQGNSA, per germline. The CDR3 runs 14 residues. The CDR3 sequence is CASSSRTGNQPQHF. CDR3 nucleotide sequence: TGTGCCAGCAGCTCAAGGACAGGGAATCAGCCCCAGCATTTT.

The chain has TRBV12-3 or TRBV12-4 and TRBJ2-1, with TRBD1 identical over 7 bases. Trimming cost V 6 bases and J 8 bases; bases outside gene matches: 7. This CDR3 comprises 13 residues. The CDR3 nucleotides read TGTGCCAGCAGCCAGATCGACAGGGATGAGCAGTTCTTC. Its protein is CASSQIDRDEQFF.

Concerning this clonotype: Relative to the germline gene, one junction end is altered; a read error may explain this. The chain joins TRBV7-9 to TRBJ2-3, with TRBD1 identical over 7 bases. The CDR3 has 17 amino acids. The V gene's germline CDR1 is SEHNR and CDR2 FQNEAQ (reference sequence). The CDR3 protein is CASSQANRGASTDTHYF. Written as DNA, the CDR3 is TGTGCCAGCAGCCAAGCAAACAGGGGCGCAAGCACAGATACGCACTATTTT.

For this clonotype: This may arise from a read error, as a much more abundant clone is one base away. The chain joins TRBV24-1 to TRBJ2-3, with D unresolved. Trimming took 5 bases from V and 1 from J, leaving 18 bases between them. CDR1 and CDR2 from the germline V gene are KGHDR and SFDVKD. This CDR3 is built from 17 residues. CDR3 residues: CATSGPTPGGGTDTQYF. DNA for the CDR3: TGTGCCACCAGTGGTCCCACCCCGGGCGGAGGCACAGATACGCAGTATTTT.

This rearrangement joins TRBV2 to TRBJ2-7; 8 bases align to TRBD1. Trimming took 6 bases from V and 7 from J; bases not matched to a gene: 8. In germline, CDR1 is SNHLY, CDR2 FYNNEI. This CDR3 has 13 amino acids. CDR3 loop: CASRRRTGWEQYF. The CDR3 bases are TGTGCCAGCAGGAGACGGACAGGGTGGGAGCAGTACTTC.

CDR3 amino acids: CASSLEGPGELFF. The CDR3 DNA sequence: TGTGCCAGCAGCTTAGAAGGGCCCGGGGAGCTGTTTTTT. V usage is TRBV27 and J usage is TRBJ2-2; D not certain. Germline V gene lookup returns CDR1 MNHEY and CDR2 SMNVEV (reference sequence). Trimming cost V 6 bases and J 6 bases, with 11 bases left between them. The CDR3 has 13 residues.

This clonotype has more than one count but fewer than ten. This chain links TRBV29-1 with TRBJ2-6, with 7 bases identical to TRBD1. Germline V gene lookup returns CDR1 SQVTM and CDR2 ANQGSEA. CDR3 length: 14 amino acids. Trimming at V came to 6 bases and at J to 3 bases, leaving 5 bases not matched to a gene. CDR3 bases: TGCAGCGTCCGTACAGGGGTTGGGGCCAACGTCCTGACTTTC. Its translation is CSVRTGVGANVLTF.

V is TRBV20-1 and J is TRBJ2-5; TRBD1 or TRBD2 may be the D gene (5 bases each). Germline-derived CDR1 and CDR2 are DFQATT and SNEGSKA (reference sequence). V was pared by 0 bases and J by 11 bases, with 22 bases between. The CDR3 sequence is 15 residues long. The CDR3 nucleotides are TGCAGTGCTAGAGATCTAACGGCCCCAGGGAGTGAGCAGTACTTC. It translates to CSARDLTAPGSEQYF.

The chain has TRBV28 and TRBJ2-3; D perhaps matches TRBD1 (5 bases). V lost 3 bases and J 6 bases, leaving 28 bases between the germline ends. The CDR3 is made up of 19 amino acids. Germline CDR1 reads MDHEN; CDR2 reads SYDVKM. The CDR3 region is CASSFRGPSDPHEEDTQYF. DNA for the CDR3: TGTGCCAGCAGTTTTAGGGGCCCCTCGGACCCACACGAAGAGGATACGCAGTATTTT.

Worth noting for this clonotype: A much larger clone lies a single base off, so this may be a read error. The chain has TRBV9 and TRBJ2-1; 10 nucleotides line up with TRBD2. The better agreement between TRBJ2-7 and the DNA end casts doubt on the J call. This CDR3 is 17 amino acids long. Looked up from germline, CDR1 is SGDLS and CDR2 is YYNGEE. The CDR3 nucleotides read TGTGCCAGCAGCGTACCCTTAGCGGGAGGTTCCTACAATGAGCAGTACTTC. Protein sequence: CASSVPLAGGSYNEQYF.

The chain carries TRBV27 and TRBJ1-1, with 9 bases aligning to TRBD1. Trimming took 5 bases from V and 4 from J; bases not matched to a gene: 8. CDR1 MNHEY and CDR2 SMNVEV come from the germline V gene (reference sequence). CDR3 size: 15 residues. CDR3 region: CASSLGTGIRTEAFF. The CDR3 nucleotides read TGTGCCAGCAGTCTTGGGACAGGGATTCGCACTGAAGCTTTCTTT.